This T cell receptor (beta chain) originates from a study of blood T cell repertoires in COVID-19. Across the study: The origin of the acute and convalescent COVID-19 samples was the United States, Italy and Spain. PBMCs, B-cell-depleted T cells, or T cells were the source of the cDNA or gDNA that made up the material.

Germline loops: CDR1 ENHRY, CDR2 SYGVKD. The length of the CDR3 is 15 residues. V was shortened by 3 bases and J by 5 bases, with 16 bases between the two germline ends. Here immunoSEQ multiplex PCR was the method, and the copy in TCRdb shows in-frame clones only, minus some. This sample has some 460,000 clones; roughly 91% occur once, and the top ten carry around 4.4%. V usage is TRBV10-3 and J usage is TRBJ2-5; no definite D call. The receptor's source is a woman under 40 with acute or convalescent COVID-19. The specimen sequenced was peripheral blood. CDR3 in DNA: TGTGCCATCAGTGAACGTGCGCAGCGCTGGGAGACCCAGTACTTC. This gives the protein CAISERAQRWETQYF.